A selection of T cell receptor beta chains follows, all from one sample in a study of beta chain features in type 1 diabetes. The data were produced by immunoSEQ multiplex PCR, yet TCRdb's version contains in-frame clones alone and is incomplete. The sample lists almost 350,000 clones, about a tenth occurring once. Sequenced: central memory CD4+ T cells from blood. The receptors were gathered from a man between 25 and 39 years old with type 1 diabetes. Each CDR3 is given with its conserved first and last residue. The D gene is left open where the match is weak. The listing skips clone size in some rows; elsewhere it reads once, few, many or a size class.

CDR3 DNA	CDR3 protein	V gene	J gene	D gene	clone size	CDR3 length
TGTGCCAGCAGTCCGACTGAGGGGAAACTGTTTTTT	CASSPTEGKLFF	TRBV27	TRBJ1-4	.	few	12
TGTGCCAGTAGTAGAGAGTTTGGCTACACCTTC	CASSREFGYTF	TRBV19	TRBJ1-2	.	few	11
TGTGCCAGTAGTATCGGCCGACTTAACTCCTACGAGCAGTACTTC	CASSIGRLNSYEQYF	TRBV19	TRBJ2-7	.	.	15
TGTGCCAGCTCACCAGGGCAGGACACAGATACGCAGTATTTT	CASSPGQDTDTQYF	TRBV18	TRBJ2-3	.	many	14
TGTGCCAGCAGCTTAGCCGGGCCCTCCTACAATGAGCAGTTCTTC	CASSLAGPSYNEQFF	TRBV7-2	TRBJ2-1	.	.	15
TGTGCCAGCAGGTCCGGGTACGAGCAGTACTTC	CASRSGYEQYF	TRBV28	TRBJ2-7	.	few	11
TGTGCCAGCAGTGAGGGACAGGGGATCTATGGCTACACCTTC	CASSEGQGIYGYTF	TRBV25-1	TRBJ1-2	TRBD1	few	14
TGCGCCAGCAGCCTGGACGGTAATGAAAAACTGTTTTTT	CASSLDGNEKLFF	TRBV5-1	TRBJ1-4	.	.	13
TGTGCCAGCAGCCAACAGGGGATCTCCGAGACCCAGTACTTC	CASSQQGISETQYF	TRBV7-2	TRBJ2-5	TRBD1	.	14
TGCGCCAGCAGCTTGGCCATCACCCCTCCCGACGAGCAGTACTTC	CASSLAITPPDEQYF	TRBV5-1	TRBJ2-7	.	.	15
TGTGCCAGCAGAGGGGGGTCCCACTCCTACGAGCAGTACTTC	CASRGGSHSYEQYF	TRBV6-1	TRBJ2-7	.	few	14
TGCGCCAGCAGCTCCGAGGGACAGGGGGCTTCACCCCTCCACTTT	CASSSEGQGASPLHF	TRBV5-1	TRBJ1-6	TRBD1	.	15
TGTGCCAGCAGTTTATCAGACAGGGGATACGAGCAGTACTTC	CASSLSDRGYEQYF	TRBV27	TRBJ2-7	TRBD1	.	14
TGTGCCAGCAGCTACCAGGGGGCGCCTAACTATGGCTACACCTTC	CASSYQGAPNYGYTF	TRBV7-2	TRBJ1-2	TRBD1	.	15
TGTGCCAGCAGTTACAACAGCCAAAGCTGGGAGACCCAGTACTTC	CASSYNSQSWETQYF	TRBV6-5	TRBJ2-5	.	.	15
TGCGCCAGCAGCTTGGCGGGGATGTACACCGAGGAGCTGTTTTTT	CASSLAGMYTEELFF	TRBV5-1	TRBJ2-2	.	.	15
TGTGCCAGTAAGAAAGGGGGATACACCGGGGAGCTGTTTTTT	CASKKGGYTGELFF	TRBV19	TRBJ2-2	.	.	14
TGCAGCGTTGAACTTCCAACTCGTCCCTACGAGCAGTACTTC	CSVELPTRPYEQYF	TRBV29-1	TRBJ2-7	.	few	14
TGTGCCAGCAGCTTGGCCTTACAGGGTGGCTACACCTTC	CASSLALQGGYTF	TRBV7-2	TRBJ1-2	.	.	13
TGTGCCAGCAGCTTCCATAGACTAGCGGGGGGCAGAAATGAGCAGTTCTTC	CASSFHRLAGGRNEQFF	TRBV7-2	TRBJ2-1	TRBD2	.	17
TGTGCCAGCAGTTTATTGACAGGGGGATCCGGGGAGCTGTTTTTT	CASSLLTGGSGELFF	TRBV28	TRBJ2-2	TRBD1	.	15
TGTGCCAGCAGCACTACGGACAGGGGGCCCTACGAGCAGTACTTC	CASSTTDRGPYEQYF	TRBV7-9	TRBJ2-7	TRBD1	.	15
TGTGCCAGCAGCTTAATCCCGGGGTACCAAGAGACCCAGTACTTC	CASSLIPGYQETQYF	TRBV11-2	TRBJ2-5	.	few	15
TGTGCCAGCAGCCCCCTAAGGAGCTACGAGCAGTACTTC	CASSPLRSYEQYF	TRBV11-2	TRBJ2-7	.	few	13
TGTGCCAGCAGCCGACTAGCCATGGAGACCCAGTACTTC	CASSRLAMETQYF	TRBV25-1	TRBJ2-5	TRBD2	few	13
TGTGCCAGCAGCCCCGACAGGGGCTCCTACGAGCAGTACTTC	CASSPDRGSYEQYF	TRBV7-9	TRBJ2-7	TRBD1	.	14
TGTGCCAGCAGCCCCGAGACTAGTGGGGAGCAGTACTTC	CASSPETSGEQYF	TRBV7-2	TRBJ2-7	.	.	13
TGTGCCAGCAGTGATATGACGGGCCAAGAGACCCAGTACTTC	CASSDMTGQETQYF	TRBV28	TRBJ2-5	.	few	14
TGTGCCAGCAGCCCCGGGACTAGCGGGGGGAACACAGATACGCAGTATTTT	CASSPGTSGGNTDTQYF	TRBV7-9	TRBJ2-3	TRBD2	few	17
TGTGCCAGCAGCTTAGTAGCGGTGAACACCGGGGAGCTGTTTTTT	CASSLVAVNTGELFF	TRBV7-9	TRBJ2-2	.	.	15
TGTGCCACCGCCCTGAACGGGCGACAGTACTTC	CATALNGRQYF	TRBV19	TRBJ2-7	.	few	11
TGTGCCAGCAGCTTTGGACTAGCAAACGAGCAGTTCTTC	CASSFGLANEQFF	TRBV7-2	TRBJ2-1	TRBD2	.	13
TGCAGCGCCCAGATAGCGGGGGGGACGAGGGAGCAGTACTTC	CSAQIAGGTREQYF	TRBV29-1	TRBJ2-7	TRBD2	few	14
TGTGCCACCTTAGCGGACAGCCAAGAGACCCAGTACTTC	CATLADSQETQYF	TRBV10-3	TRBJ2-5	.	few	13
TGTGCCAGCAGTTCCTCCGGGACAGGGTCTGGAAACACCATATATTTT	CASSSSGTGSGNTIYF	TRBV28	TRBJ1-3	TRBD1	many	16
TGTGCCAGCAGCTACGGACTAGCGGGGGCCACAGATACGCAGTATTTT	CASSYGLAGATDTQYF	TRBV9	TRBJ2-3	TRBD2	few	16
TGTGCCAGCAGTGAATTGGGAGTCTCCTCACCCCTCCACTTT	CASSELGVSSPLHF	TRBV6-1	TRBJ1-6	.	.	14
TGTGCCAGCAGCTTACGGACAGGGATGGGGTCACCCCTCCACTTT	CASSLRTGMGSPLHF	TRBV7-2	TRBJ1-6	TRBD1	.	15
TGTGCCAGCAGCCGTTCGGAGAACAATGAGCAGTTCTTC	CASSRSENNEQFF	TRBV7-9	TRBJ2-1	.	many	13
TGCAGCGTTGCGGTCCCGGATTCCTACGAGCAGTACTTC	CSVAVPDSYEQYF	TRBV29-1	TRBJ2-7	.	.	13
TGTGCCAGCAGCGTAAGTGGACAGGGTAATGAAAAACTGTTTTTT	CASSVSGQGNEKLFF	TRBV9	TRBJ1-4	TRBD1	.	15
TGCAGCGTTGGATTCCATCCGGGCACAGATACGCAGTATTTT	CSVGFHPGTDTQYF	TRBV29-1	TRBJ2-3	.	few	14
TGCGCCAGCAGCTTGGATTCGGGTTTCACTGAAGCTTTCTTT	CASSLDSGFTEAFF	TRBV5-1	TRBJ1-1	.	few	14
TGTGCCAGCAGCATAACCGGGACACCGAGCTCCTATAATTCACCCCTCCACTTT	CASSITGTPSSYNSPLHF	TRBV13	TRBJ1-6	.	few	18
TGTGCCAGCTCACCACCGACAGGGCTCTATAATTCACCCCTCCACTTT	CASSPPTGLYNSPLHF	TRBV18	TRBJ1-6	TRBD1	.	16
TGTGCCAGTAGTATAGAGTCGGACAGCGTTGATCAGCCCCAGCATTTT	CASSIESDSVDQPQHF	TRBV19	TRBJ1-5	.	.	16
TGCGCCAGCAGCACGCCTGGAACCACCGCGACCCAGTACTTC	CASSTPGTTATQYF	TRBV5-1	TRBJ2-5	.	few	14